This T cell receptor beta chain was observed in a study of TIL therapy for anti-PD-1-resistant metastatic lung cancer. Indicated time point: pre-treatment sample, taken before nivolumab and TIL therapy. The libraries were made with immunoSEQ v3. Sequencing used immunoSEQ multiplex PCR; TCRdb keeps in-frame clones, though not all of them. The sample has tens of thousands of clones, 65% to 80% seen once; the top ten hold about 16%. V lost 5 bases, J lost 1 base, and 10 bases stayed unmatched. This CDR3 region has 20 residues. Germline loops: CDR1 SGHTA, CDR2 FQGTGA. The receptor's source is a man aged 70-80 years with non-small cell lung cancer. The chain employs TRBV7-3 and TRBJ2-2; TRBD2 agrees at 16 bases. The sample consisted of blood, taken at baseline. CDR3 sequence reads: CASSPLGLAGGPGNTGELFF. The CDR3 bases are TGTGCCAGCAGCCCACTGGGACTAGCGGGAGGGCCGGGGAACACCGGGGAGCTGTTTTTT.